The sequence of this T cell receptor (beta chain) was determined in a study of OX40 agonist ivuxolimab in advanced cancers. Study at large: A diagnosis of hepatocellular carcinoma, melanoma, renal cell or head and neck cancer was present in dose-escalation patients. Study-wide points: By week 6 at 0.1 to 3.0 mg/kg, blood CD4+ and CD8+ T cells had expanded clonally.

This clone was counted once. As yet, its antigen is unknown. V dropped 3 bases and J dropped 4; count of bases not matched to a gene: 4. CDR1 is SGHDT, CDR2 YYEEEE, per germline. This CDR3 has 14 amino acids. Measured with immunoSEQ multiplex PCR; TCRdb has only the in-frame clones, and not every one. The table has tens of thousands of clones, approximately 85% seen once; the top ten hold 2% to 2.5%. V gene TRBV5-6 combines with J gene TRBJ1-5, with 7 nucleotides matching TRBD1. The starting material was CD4+ or CD8+ T cells sorted from blood, obtained in a trial of the OX40 agonist ivuxolimab. The clonotype comes from an adult with an advanced solid tumor such as melanoma, head and neck, liver or kidney cancer. The CDR3 protein is CASSSGQINQPQHF. The CDR3 DNA sequence: TGTGCCAGCAGCTCGGGACAGATAAATCAGCCCCAGCATTTT. Supplemented by reference TRBV5-6 and TRBJ1-5, the full variable domain reads DAGVTQSPTHLIKTRGQQVTLRCSPKSGHDTVSWYQQALGQGPQFIFQYYEEEERQRGNFPDRFSGHQFPNYSSELNVNALLLGDSALYLCASSSGQINQPQHFGDGTRLSIL.